One and the same sample provided the 9 T cell receptor beta chains below, sequenced in a study of blood T cell repertoires in COVID-19 (dated by TCRdb to 2020 to 2021). Receptor amplification or capture employed the immunoSEQ multiplex PCR assay. This immuneACCESS table, as held by TCRdb, lists in-frame sequences with V and J called but not all clones. Of the missing ones, under half trace to an unresolved V gene in checked studies; the others have no known cause. This sample has about 120,000 clones in its table, and 82% of those were observed once. Approximately 7% of the sample lies in the top ten. Sequences were obtained from peripheral blood. The source is a man aged 70 or older with active or convalescent COVID-19.

V usage is TRBV4-1 and J usage is TRBJ1-4; D ambiguous. The CDR3 has 16 amino acids. Germline V gene sequence: CDR1 MGHRA, CDR2 YSYEKL. V gave up 4 bases and J gave up 4 bases, with 16 bases separating them. The CDR3 sequence: CASSRGGSGYNEKLFF. The CDR3 nucleotides are TGCGCCAGCAGCCGAGGAGGCAGCGGATATAATGAAAAACTGTTTTTT.

The chain links TRBV28 to TRBJ2-7, with a weak D call TRBD1 (6 bases). This CDR3 contains 13 residues. Deletions cut 5 bases from V and 7 bases from J, with 15 bases between. Germline V lookup: CDR1 MDHEN, CDR2 SYDVKM. The DNA of the CDR3 is TGTGCCAGCAGTCTAGGACAGTTCGGGGAGCAGTACTTC. Translated: CASSLGQFGEQYF.

Details on this clone: The sample carries other DNA sequences with the same CDR3. Here the CDR3 reads CASSQVGPDGYTF. The CDR3 nucleotides read TGTGCCAGCAGCCAAGTGGGGCCAGATGGCTACACCTTC. This sequence joins TRBV3-1 (or the pseudogene TRBV3-2) and TRBJ1-2; possible D gene TRBD1, 5 bases. This CDR3 comprises 13 residues. Germline lookup yields CDR1 LGHDT and CDR2 YNNKEL (reference sequence). V was pared by 1 base and J by 6 bases, with 9 bases between.

The CDR3 DNA is TGTGCCAGCAGTTTACACCCCAAGGGGTCCTACGAGCAGTACTTC. It codes for CASSLHPKGSYEQYF. The genes are TRBV27 and TRBJ2-7; D may be TRBD1 (5 bases). The germline CDR1 and CDR2 sequences are MNHEY and SMNVEV (reference sequence). The CDR3 consists of 15 residues. Trimming cost V 2 bases and J 1 base, with 12 bases left between them.

The V and J genes are TRBV20-1 and TRBJ2-7, with TRBD1 matching 9 bases. The length of the CDR3 is 14 residues. V lost 3 bases, J lost 1 base, and 4 bases stayed unmatched. Germline CDR1 and CDR2: DFQATT and SNEGSKA (reference sequence). CDR3 amino acids: CSASGTGNSYEQYF. The DNA for the CDR3 is TGCAGTGCTAGTGGGACAGGGAATTCCTACGAGCAGTACTTC.

The chain uses TRBV7-9 and TRBJ1-2; 8 nucleotides line up with TRBD1. Germline trimming cut 0 bases from V and 0 bases from J; bases unmatched to any gene: 3. Per the germline V gene, CDR1 is SEHNR and CDR2 is FQNEAQ (reference sequence). This CDR3 contains 16 residues. The DNA for the CDR3 is TGTGCCAGCAGCTTAGCCGGGACAGGAACTAACTATGGCTACACCTTC. Amino acids: CASSLAGTGTNYGYTF.

The chain carries TRBV6-5 and TRBJ2-2, with 8 bases matching TRBD1. This CDR3 has 14 residues. Losses at the gene ends were 6 bases for V and 4 bases for J; bases not matched to a gene: 4. The germline V gene has CDR1 MNHEY and CDR2 SVGAGI. DNA of the CDR3: TGTGCCAGCAGAAGGACAGGGATCACCGGGGAGCTGTTTTTT. Protein sequence: CASRRTGITGELFF.

The chain uses TRBV11-2 and TRBJ1-6; 7 bases align to TRBD1. The CDR3 length is 13 residues. The germline V gene has CDR1 SGHAT and CDR2 FQNNGV. V gave up 5 bases and J gave up 10 bases; unmatched junction bases: 5. CDR3 loop: CASSKDRVSPLHF. CDR3 nucleotides: TGTGCCAGCAGCAAAGACAGGGTATCACCCCTCCACTTT.

The J gene is TRBJ1-2, the V gene TRBV6-1, with D maybe TRBD1 (5 bases). CDR3 length equals 14 residues. In germline, CDR1 is MNHNS, CDR2 SASEGT. V was trimmed by 2 bases and J by 4 bases, leaving 11 bases between them. CDR3 protein: CASSETRGSYGYTF. DNA for the CDR3: TGTGCCAGCAGTGAAACAAGGGGAAGCTATGGCTACACCTTC.